Each of the 7 T cell receptor beta chains below was sequenced from the same sample in a study of chemoradiotherapy in HPV16-positive cancers. The method was immunoSEQ multiplex PCR; TCRdb's version includes in-frame clones alone and lacks a portion of them. The table records about 12,000 clones, 55% to 65% of them present only once. Sampling was conducted from a patient who underwent chemoradiotherapy. The receptors were gathered from a human donor with HPV-associated anogenital cancer.

The chain links TRBV5-1 to TRBJ1-1; TRBD1 matches 7 bases. This CDR3 region has 14 residues. The ends lost 3 bases at V and 3 bases at J; junction bases unmatched: 5. Germline V gene sequence: CDR1 SGHRS, CDR2 YFSETQ. The CDR3 coding sequence is TGCGCCAGCAGCTCAGGGGGGGCGGACACTGAAGCTTTCTTT. This translates into CASSSGGADTEAFF.

This clone occurred a few times. The chain couples TRBV2 to TRBJ2-5; D is unclear. Germline lookup yields CDR1 SNHLY and CDR2 FYNNEI. V was trimmed by 6 bases and J by 2 bases, leaving 10 bases between them. The CDR3 length is 13 residues. CDR3: CASRDAGQETQYF. CDR3 nucleotides: TGTGCCAGCAGAGACGCTGGGCAAGAGACCCAGTACTTC.

This clone was recorded only once. The V and J genes are TRBV27 and TRBJ2-1; weak D call: TRBD1 (7 bases). V was cut by 5 bases and J by 4 bases, with 21 bases left in between. Per the germline V gene, CDR1 is MNHEY and CDR2 is SMNVEV (reference sequence). The CDR3 length is 17 residues. The CDR3 region is CASSLHTTGTLYNEQFF. CDR3 coding DNA: TGTGCCAGCAGTCTTCATACGACAGGGACTCTTTACAATGAGCAGTTCTTC.

The rearrangement links TRBV5-5 to TRBJ2-2; D is unclear. Deletions cut 0 bases from V and 4 bases from J, with 10 bases between. Looked up from germline, CDR1 is SGHKS and CDR2 is YYEKEE (reference sequence). The CDR3 extends over 15 amino acids. The CDR3: CASSLGSASTGELFF. CDR3 nucleotides: TGTGCCAGCAGCTTGGGCTCCGCGAGCACCGGGGAGCTGTTTTTT.

This clone was counted only a few times. At one end the junction does not follow the germline gene, possibly because of a read error. The chain uses TRBV7-7 and TRBJ1-1; no firm D call. Germline values: CDR1 SSHAT, CDR2 FNYEAQ (reference sequence). The CDR3 spans 13 residues. CDR3 sequence reads: CASSQDWGTEAFF. DNA of the CDR3: TGTGCTAGCAGCCAGGATTGGGGCACTGAAGCTTTCTTT.

This clone was recorded a few times. The chain joins TRBV7-8 to TRBJ2-7; 8 bases agree with TRBD2. The V segment lost 5 bases and the J segment 3 bases; nucleotides outside the gene matches: 9. The length of the CDR3 is 15 residues. Germline assignment: CDR1 SGHVS and CDR2 FQNEAQ. CDR3 in amino acids: CASSIMAGGFYEQYF. The CDR3 DNA follows: TGTGCCAGCAGCATCATGGCGGGGGGCTTCTACGAGCAGTACTTC.

The chain joins TRBV5-1 to TRBJ1-1, with D possibly matching TRBD1 (5 bases). The V end lost 3 bases, the J end lost 0 bases, and 9 bases lay between the germline ends. Looked up from germline, CDR1 is SGHRS and CDR2 is YFSETQ. CDR3 size: 14 residues. Here the CDR3 reads CASSSGQMNTEAFF. The CDR3 DNA reads TGCGCCAGCAGCTCCGGACAAATGAACACTGAAGCTTTCTTT.